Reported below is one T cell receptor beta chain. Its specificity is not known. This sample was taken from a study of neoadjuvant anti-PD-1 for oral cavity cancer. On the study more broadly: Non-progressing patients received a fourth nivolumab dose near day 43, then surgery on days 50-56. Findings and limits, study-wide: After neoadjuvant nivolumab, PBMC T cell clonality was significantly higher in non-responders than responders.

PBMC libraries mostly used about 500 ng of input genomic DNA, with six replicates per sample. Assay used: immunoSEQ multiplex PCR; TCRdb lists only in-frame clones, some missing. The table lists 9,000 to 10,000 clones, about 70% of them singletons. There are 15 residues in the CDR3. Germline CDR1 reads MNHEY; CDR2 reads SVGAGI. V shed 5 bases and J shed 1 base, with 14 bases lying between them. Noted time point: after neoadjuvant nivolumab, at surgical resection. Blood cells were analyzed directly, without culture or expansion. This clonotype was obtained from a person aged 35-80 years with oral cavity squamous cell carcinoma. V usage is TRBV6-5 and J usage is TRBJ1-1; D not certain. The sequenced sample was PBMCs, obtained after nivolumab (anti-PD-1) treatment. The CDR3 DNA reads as TGTGCCAGCAGTCCTTGGTGGCACTCGAACACTGAAGCTTTCTTT. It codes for CASSPWWHSNTEAFF.